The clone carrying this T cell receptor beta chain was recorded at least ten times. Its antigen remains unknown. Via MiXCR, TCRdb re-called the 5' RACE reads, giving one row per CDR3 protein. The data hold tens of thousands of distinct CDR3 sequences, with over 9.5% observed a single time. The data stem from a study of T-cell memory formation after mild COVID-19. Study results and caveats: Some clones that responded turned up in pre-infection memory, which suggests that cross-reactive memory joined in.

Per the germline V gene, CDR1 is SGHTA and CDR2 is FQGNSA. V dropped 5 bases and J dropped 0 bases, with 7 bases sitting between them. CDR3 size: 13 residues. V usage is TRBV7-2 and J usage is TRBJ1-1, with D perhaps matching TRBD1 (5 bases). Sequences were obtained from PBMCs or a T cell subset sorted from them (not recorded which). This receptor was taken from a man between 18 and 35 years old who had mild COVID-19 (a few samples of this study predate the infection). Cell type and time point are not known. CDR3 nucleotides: TGTGCCAGCAGCCAGGACATGAACACTGAAGCTTTCTTT. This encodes CASSQDMNTEAFF.